This T cell receptor beta chain is drawn from a study of cytomegalovirus exposure and HLA in healthy donors. Overall study context: From donors who were HLA-typed, an early data release held approximately 91 million unique TCRs. Falling in the Caucasian-associated ancestry cluster were roughly 86% of 398 genotyped donors.

V gave up 0 bases and J gave up 6 bases, with 11 bases separating them. The CDR3 is 14 residues long. From germline, CDR1 is MNHNS and CDR2 SASEGT. The study ran its PCR with 60 Vbeta and 13 Jbeta primers. Generated by immunoSEQ multiplex PCR, the TCRdb table keeps only in-frame clones and is missing some. The sample includes about 95,000 clones, nearly 80% of them seen just once. What was sequenced was PBMCs. This sequence was found in a woman aged 40 to 50 in good health and CMV-seropositive. The chain recombines TRBV6-1 with TRBJ2-5, with D unresolved. The CDR3 loop is CASSEAVDTKTQYF. In DNA form, the CDR3 reads TGTGCCAGCAGTGAAGCGGTTGACACGAAGACCCAGTACTTC.